This TCR beta chain was captured by sequencing in a study of regulatory T cells in long-lasting Graves disease. Looking at the study overall: Graves' disease counted as persistent after over 5 years of antithyroid drugs with positive TSH receptor antibodies.

For this clonotype: Its antigen is still unknown.

Germline loops: CDR1 SEHNR, CDR2 FQNEAQ (reference sequence). CDR3 length: 14 amino acids. Trimming shortened V by 8 bases and J by 2 bases, and 13 bases separated the two germline ends. The time point: persistent/refractory GD, antithyroid drugs over 5 years with positive TRAb. The TCR library used RNA extracted from PBMCs. Per American Thyroid Association guidelines, Graves' disease was diagnosed. Relying on iRepertoire HTBI primers and Arm-PCR of CDR3 regions, the team built TCR beta libraries. TCRdb analysed the multiplex PCR reads with MiXCR anew, one entry per CDR3 protein. The sample lists fewer than 550,000 distinct CDR3 sequences; roughly 21% were seen once. Study-wide findings and caveats: TCR diversity in persistent Graves' patients was below that of newly diagnosed ones. The study found TRBV28, TRBJ1-2 and TRBJ2-5 favored in persistent disease.

The chain joins TRBV7-9 to TRBJ2-1, with D hard to call. This receptor was taken from a female donor with Graves disease. The sequencing here drew on peripheral blood mononuclear cells (PBMCs), taken when the disease was refractory, from a patient treated with antithyroid drugs. The CDR3 region has the DNA TGTGCCAGCGGGCATCTCGACACCTACAATGAGCAGTTCTTC. Amino acids: CASGHLDTYNEQFF. Full variable domain (rest looked up from reference TRBV7-9 and TRBJ2-1): DTGVSQNPRHKITKRGQNVTFRCDPISEHNRLYWYRQTLGQGPEFLTYFQNEAQLEKSRLLSDRFSAERPKGSFSTLEIQRTEQGDSAMYLCASGHLDTYNEQFFGPGTRLTVL.